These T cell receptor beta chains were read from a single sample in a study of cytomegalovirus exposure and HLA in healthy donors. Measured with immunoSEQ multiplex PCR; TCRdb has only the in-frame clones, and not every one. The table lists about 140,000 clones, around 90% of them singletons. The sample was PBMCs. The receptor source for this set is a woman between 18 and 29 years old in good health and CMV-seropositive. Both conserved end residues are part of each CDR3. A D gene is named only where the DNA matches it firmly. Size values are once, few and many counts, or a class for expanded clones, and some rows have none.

TGTGCCAGCAGCGTAGGCGGGAGGGCGGACGAGCAGTACTTC	CASSVGGRADEQYF	TRBD2	TRBV9	TRBJ2-7	.
TGTGCCAGCAGTTTGTCCCTAGAAGGGGTCTATGGCTACACCTTC	CASSLSLEGVYGYTF	.	TRBV28	TRBJ1-2	few
TGTGCCTGCGACAGGGGTGGCACTGAAGCTTTCTTT	CACDRGGTEAFF	TRBD1	TRBV30	TRBJ1-1	.
TGTGCCAGCAGTGAAAGCCCGTTCTCTGGAAACACCATATATTTT	CASSESPFSGNTIYF	.	TRBV6-1	TRBJ1-3	once
TGTGCCAGCAGTGACCCAAGACAGGGGGGAGGCGAGCAGTACTTC	CASSDPRQGGGEQYF	TRBD1	TRBV6-1	TRBJ2-7	.
TGTGCCAGCAGCCCGGACAGGGGGATTTGGCTCGCCTACGAGCAGTACTTC	CASSPDRGIWLAYEQYF	TRBD1	TRBV5-8	TRBJ2-7	.
TGTGCCAGCAGTTTCGACACCTACACCGGGGAGCTGTTTTTT	CASSFDTYTGELFF	.	TRBV27	TRBJ2-2	.
TGTGCCAGTAGTATCACCCCAGGGTTCACTGGAAACACCATATATTTT	CASSITPGFTGNTIYF	.	TRBV19	TRBJ1-3	.
TGCGCCAGCAGCTGGGACAGCCCCAATGAGCAGTTCTTC	CASSWDSPNEQFF	TRBD1	TRBV5-1	TRBJ2-1	.
TGTGCCAGCAGTCGCGACAGGGAGTATGGCTACACCTTC	CASSRDREYGYTF	TRBD1	TRBV6-1	TRBJ1-2	.
TGCGCCAGCAGCTTGACTAGGGGGTTGGGGGATACGCAGTATTTT	CASSLTRGLGDTQYF	.	TRBV5-1	TRBJ2-3	.
TGTGCCAGCAGCTCCTCCAGGGGGACCTACAATGAGCAGTTCTTC	CASSSSRGTYNEQFF	TRBD1	TRBV7-2	TRBJ2-1	.
TGTGCCAGCAGTGAATCGAGGGGGCTAACCGAAGCTTTCTTT	CASSESRGLTEAFF	TRBD1	TRBV25-1	TRBJ1-1	.
TGTGCCAGCAGCTTGGCCACGGGGGGAAAGTACGAGCAGTACTTC	CASSLATGGKYEQYF	TRBD2	TRBV5-6	TRBJ2-7	.
TGCGCCAGCAGCTTGGCCGGGACAGTCCAAGAGACCCAGTACTTC	CASSLAGTVQETQYF	TRBD1	TRBV5-1	TRBJ2-5	few
TGTGCCAGCAGAGGTTGGGGGGACACCGGGGAGCTGTTTTTT	CASRGWGDTGELFF	.	TRBV27	TRBJ2-2	.
TGTGCCAGCAGTTCGCGGACAGGAAGGGGTCAGCCCCAGCATTTT	CASSSRTGRGQPQHF	TRBD1	TRBV27	TRBJ1-5	.
TGCACCAGCAGCCAAGAGGAGTACGAGCAGTACTTC	CTSSQEEYEQYF	.	TRBV1	TRBJ2-7	.
TGCGCCAGCAGCTTGAGGCGGGAGCGAGCAGATACGCAGTATTTT	CASSLRRERADTQYF	TRBD2	TRBV5-1	TRBJ2-3	.
TGTGCCAGCAGTTCTGGACAGAGCTCCTATAATTCACCCCTCCACTTT	CASSSGQSSYNSPLHF	.	TRBV28	TRBJ1-6	once
TGTGCCAGCAGCCAAGATTCTCGGTGGACTAGCGGGTCATACGAGCAGTACTTC	CASSQDSRWTSGSYEQYF	TRBD2	TRBV4-2	TRBJ2-7	.
TGTGCCAGCTGCCGGACAGGGTTCGATCAGCCCCAGCATTTT	CASCRTGFDQPQHF	TRBD1	TRBV6-6	TRBJ1-5	.
TGCGCCAGCAGCTTGGGGGAGCCCGGCGGTGAGCAGTTCTTC	CASSLGEPGGEQFF	.	TRBV5-1	TRBJ2-1	.
TGCAGCGTTGTGGGGGGACGGGGACTCACTACAAGGGAGACCCAGTACTTC	CSVVGGRGLTTRETQYF	.	TRBV29-1	TRBJ2-5	once
TGTGCCAGCAGCCAAGAACCGGGACAGGATTTCTATGGCTACACCTTC	CASSQEPGQDFYGYTF	TRBD1	TRBV4-2	TRBJ1-2	.
TGTGCCAGCCTGACAGGCTCTGGAAACACCATATATTTT	CASLTGSGNTIYF	.	TRBV28	TRBJ1-3	.
TGTGCCAGCAGCCAAGTTACTAGCTCCTACAATGAGCAGTTCTTC	CASSQVTSSYNEQFF	.	TRBV4-2	TRBJ2-1	once
TGTGCCAGCAGTTTAGCGGCGAGCTCCTACAATGAGCAGTTCTTC	CASSLAASSYNEQFF	.	TRBV27	TRBJ2-1	.
TGTGCCAGCAGCGCCCAGAACACCGGGGAGCTGTTTTTT	CASSAQNTGELFF	.	TRBV9	TRBJ2-2	.
TGCGCCAGCAGCCCCGGACAGCCGCTTTTTTCCTACGAGCAGTACTTC	CASSPGQPLFSYEQYF	.	TRBV4-1	TRBJ2-7	.
TGTGCCATCAGTGAACAGAATTCACCCCTCCACTTT	CAISEQNSPLHF	.	TRBV10-3	TRBJ1-6	.